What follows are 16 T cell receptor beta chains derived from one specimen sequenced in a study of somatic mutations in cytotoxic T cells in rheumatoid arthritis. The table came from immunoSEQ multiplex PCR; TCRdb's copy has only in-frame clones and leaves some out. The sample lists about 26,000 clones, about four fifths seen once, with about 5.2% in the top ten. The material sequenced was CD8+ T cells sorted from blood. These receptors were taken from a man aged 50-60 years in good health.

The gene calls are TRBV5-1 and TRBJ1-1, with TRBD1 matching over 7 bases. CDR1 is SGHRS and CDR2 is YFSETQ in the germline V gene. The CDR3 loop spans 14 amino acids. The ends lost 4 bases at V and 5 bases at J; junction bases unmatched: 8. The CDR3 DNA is TGCGCCAGCAGCCCTCGACAGGGTGGGACTGAAGCTTTCTTT. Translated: CASSPRQGGTEAFF.

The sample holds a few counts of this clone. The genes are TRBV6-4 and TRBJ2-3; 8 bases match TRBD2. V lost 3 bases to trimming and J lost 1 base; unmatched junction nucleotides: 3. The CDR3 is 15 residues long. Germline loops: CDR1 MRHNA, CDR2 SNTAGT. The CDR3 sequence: CASSEKAGGTDTQYF. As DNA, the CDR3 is TGTGCCAGCAGTGAAAAAGCGGGAGGCACAGATACGCAGTATTTT.

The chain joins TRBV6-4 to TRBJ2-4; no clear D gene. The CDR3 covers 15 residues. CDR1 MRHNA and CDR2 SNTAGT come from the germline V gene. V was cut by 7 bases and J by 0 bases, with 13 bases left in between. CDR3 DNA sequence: TGTGCCAGCATTCCGGCAGCCCTAGCCAAAAACATTCAGTACTTC. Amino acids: CASIPAALAKNIQYF.

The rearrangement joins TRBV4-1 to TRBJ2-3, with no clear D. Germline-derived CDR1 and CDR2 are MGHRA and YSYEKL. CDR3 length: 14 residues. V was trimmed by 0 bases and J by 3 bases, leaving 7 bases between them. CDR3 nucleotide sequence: TGCGCCAGCAGCCAAGATGGAGCTACAGATACGCAGTATTTT. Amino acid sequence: CASSQDGATDTQYF.

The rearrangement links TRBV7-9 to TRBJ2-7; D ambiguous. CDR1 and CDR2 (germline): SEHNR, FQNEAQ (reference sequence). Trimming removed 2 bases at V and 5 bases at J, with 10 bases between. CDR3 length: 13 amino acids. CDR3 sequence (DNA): TGTGCCAGCAGCTTATCTGAGGCCAACGAGCAGTACTTC. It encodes CASSLSEANEQYF.

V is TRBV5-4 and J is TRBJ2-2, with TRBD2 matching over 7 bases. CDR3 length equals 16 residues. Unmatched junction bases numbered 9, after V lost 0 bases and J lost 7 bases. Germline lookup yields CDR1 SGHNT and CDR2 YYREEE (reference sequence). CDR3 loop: CASSLAAGVAVGELFF. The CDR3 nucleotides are TGTGCCAGCAGCTTGGCGGCGGGAGTTGCCGTCGGGGAGCTGTTTTTT.

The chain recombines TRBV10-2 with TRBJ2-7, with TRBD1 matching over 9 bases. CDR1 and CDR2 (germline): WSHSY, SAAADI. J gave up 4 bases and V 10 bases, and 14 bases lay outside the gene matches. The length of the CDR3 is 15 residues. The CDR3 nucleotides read TGCGCCACCGGTAAATACCAAGGGACAGGGTACGAGCAGTACTTC. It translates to CATGKYQGTGYEQYF.

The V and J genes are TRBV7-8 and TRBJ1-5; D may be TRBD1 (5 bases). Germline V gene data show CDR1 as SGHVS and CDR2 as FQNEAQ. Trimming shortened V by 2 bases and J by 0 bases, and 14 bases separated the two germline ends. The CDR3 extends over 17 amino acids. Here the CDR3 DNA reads TGTGCCAGCAGCTTATACTTCTCGGGGGATAGCAATCAGCCCCAGCATTTT. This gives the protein CASSLYFSGDSNQPQHF.

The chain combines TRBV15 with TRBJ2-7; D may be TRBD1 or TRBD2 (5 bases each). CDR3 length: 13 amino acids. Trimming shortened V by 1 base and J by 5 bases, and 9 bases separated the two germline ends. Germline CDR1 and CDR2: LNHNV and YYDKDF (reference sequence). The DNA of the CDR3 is TGTGCCACCAGCAGAGTAAGAGGGGACGAGCAGTACTTC. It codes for CATSRVRGDEQYF.

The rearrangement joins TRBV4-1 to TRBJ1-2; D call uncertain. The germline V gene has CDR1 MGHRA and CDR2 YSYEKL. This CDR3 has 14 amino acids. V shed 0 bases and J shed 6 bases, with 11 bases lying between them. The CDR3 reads CASSQDKPDDGYTF. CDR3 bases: TGCGCCAGCAGCCAAGATAAGCCGGATGATGGCTACACCTTC.

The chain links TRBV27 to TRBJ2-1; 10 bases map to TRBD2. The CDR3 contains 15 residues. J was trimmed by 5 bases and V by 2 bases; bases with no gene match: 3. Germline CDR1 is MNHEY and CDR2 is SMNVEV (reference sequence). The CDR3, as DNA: TGTGCCAGCAGTTTAACCACTAGCGGGAACAATGAGCAGTTCTTC. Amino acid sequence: CASSLTTSGNNEQFF.

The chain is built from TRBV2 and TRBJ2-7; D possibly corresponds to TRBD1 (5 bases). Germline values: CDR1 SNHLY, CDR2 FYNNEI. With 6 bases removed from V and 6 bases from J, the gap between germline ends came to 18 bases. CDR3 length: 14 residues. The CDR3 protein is CASRASTGEPEQYF. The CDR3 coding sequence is TGTGCCAGCAGGGCCAGCACAGGAGAACCCGAGCAGTACTTC.

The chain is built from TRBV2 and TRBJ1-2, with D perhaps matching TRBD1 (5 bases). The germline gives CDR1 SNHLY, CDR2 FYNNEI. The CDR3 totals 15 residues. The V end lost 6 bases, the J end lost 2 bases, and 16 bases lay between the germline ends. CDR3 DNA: TGTGCCAGCAGGGCTGCTTGGGGGATCAACTATGGCTACACCTTC. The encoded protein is CASRAAWGINYGYTF.

The CDR3 region is CASSNRLAGGRRSYNEQFF. CDR3 coding DNA: TGTGCCAGCAGCAACCGACTAGCGGGAGGGCGGCGCTCCTACAATGAGCAGTTCTTC. The chain couples TRBV7-9 to TRBJ2-1; 14 nucleotides line up with TRBD2. Germline V lookup: CDR1 SEHNR, CDR2 FQNEAQ (reference sequence). This CDR3 has 19 residues. Losses at the gene ends were 5 bases for V and 0 bases for J; bases not matched to a gene: 9.

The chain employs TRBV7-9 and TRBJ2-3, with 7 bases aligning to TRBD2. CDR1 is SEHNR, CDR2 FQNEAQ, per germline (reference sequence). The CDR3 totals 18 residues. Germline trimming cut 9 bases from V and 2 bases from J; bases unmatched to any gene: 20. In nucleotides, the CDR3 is TGTGCCAGTACCGGCGGGGCTAGCGGATTAGCCGACACAGATACGCAGTATTTT. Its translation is CASTGGASGLADTDTQYF.

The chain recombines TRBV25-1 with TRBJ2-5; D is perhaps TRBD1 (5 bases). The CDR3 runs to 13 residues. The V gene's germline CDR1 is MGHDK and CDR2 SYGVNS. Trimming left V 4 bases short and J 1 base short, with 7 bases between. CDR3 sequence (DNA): TGTGCCAGCAGTGCAGGGCTCCAAGAGACCCAGTACTTC. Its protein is CASSAGLQETQYF.